The 6 T cell receptor beta chains below were found in one sample sequenced in a study of blood T cell repertoires in COVID-19. The protocol was immunoSEQ multiplex PCR, while the TCRdb copy is restricted to in-frame clones and leaves out a portion. Of more than 250,000 clones listed, roughly 87% are singletons. Sample: peripheral blood. The receptors here all came from a man aged 50-60 years with active or convalescent COVID-19.

A few counts support this clone. This chain uses TRBV7-9 with TRBJ2-2; 11 bases map to TRBD1. V lost 5 bases to trimming and J lost 5 bases; unmatched junction nucleotides: 10. The CDR3 is made up of 17 amino acids. Per the germline V gene, CDR1 is SEHNR and CDR2 is FQNEAQ (reference sequence). The CDR3 nucleotides are TGTGCCAGCAGCCCCCGGGACAGGGGGATGTTAACCGGGGAGCTGTTTTTT. Translation: CASSPRDRGMLTGELFF.

The chain recombines TRBV4-3 with TRBJ1-2; no definite D call. Germline assignment: CDR1 LGHNA and CDR2 YSLEER. The CDR3 loop spans 13 amino acids. Trimming pared 1 base from V and 8 bases from J, leaving 11 bases between. CDR3 sequence (DNA): TGCGCCAGCAGCCAAGTCAACGGGGAGGGCTACACCTTC. This gives the protein CASSQVNGEGYTF.

To note about this clone: A read error may explain this, as a much larger clone is one base away. At the DNA level, this CDR3 is encoded by other sequences in the same sample as well. The chain recombines TRBV19 with TRBJ2-7; perhaps TRBD2 as D (6 bases). The CDR3 extends over 16 amino acids. Germline CDR1 and CDR2: LNHDA and SQIVND (reference sequence). CDR3 bases: TGTGCCAGTAGTCCCGACGGTAGCGGTTTTAGTCACGAGCAATACTTC. It translates to CASSPDGSGFSHEQYF.

The chain uses TRBV7-9 and TRBJ1-1; D is possibly TRBD1 (6 bases). Deletions cut 5 bases from V and 0 bases from J, with 7 bases between. The CDR3 is 13 amino acids. From germline, CDR1 is SEHNR and CDR2 FQNEAQ (reference sequence). This CDR3 is CASSRDMNTEAFF. The CDR3 nucleotides are TGTGCCAGCAGCCGGGACATGAACACTGAAGCTTTCTTT.

The V gene is TRBV2, the J gene TRBJ1-5; D possibly corresponds to TRBD1 (6 bases). This CDR3 has 14 residues. The ends were cut back, 2 bases at V and 7 bases at J, with 12 bases in the middle. CDR1 is SNHLY and CDR2 is FYNNEI in the germline V gene. The CDR3 DNA sequence: TGTGCCAGCAGTGAAATCAGGGGTGACCAGCCCCAGCATTTT. Protein product: CASSEIRGDQPQHF. Together with reference TRBV2 and TRBJ1-5, the CDR3 gives the full variable domain: EPEVTQTPSHQVTQMGQEVILRCVPISNHLYFYWYRQILGQKVEFLVSFYNNEISEKSEIFDDQFSVERPDGSNFTLKIRSTKLEDSAMYFCASSEIRGDQPQHFGDGTRLSIL.

This chain connects TRBV4-3 to TRBJ2-3; 9 bases fit TRBD1. The CDR3 has 17 residues. Trimming took 2 bases from V and 2 from J; bases not matched to a gene: 8. CDR1 is LGHNA and CDR2 is YSLEER in the germline V gene. CDR3 loop: CASSQQTGTGYTDTQYF. DNA for the CDR3: TGCGCCAGCAGCCAACAGACCGGGACAGGGTACACAGATACGCAGTATTTT.